This T cell receptor beta chain originates from a study of blood T cell repertoires in COVID-19. Turning to the study itself: COVID-19 samples from acute and convalescent phases originated in the United States, Italy and Spain.

The repertoire was sequenced with immunoSEQ multiplex PCR; TCRdb's copy has only in-frame clones and lacks some. The repertoire consists of approximately 140,000 clones, with approximately 90% occurring once and the leading ten covering over 3.5%. CDR1 is WSHSY and CDR2 is SAAADI in the germline V gene. The CDR3 contains 14 residues. The V end was cut by 6 bases, the J end by 4 bases, with 15 bases between. The sequenced sample was peripheral blood. The source is a woman aged 55 to 70 with active or convalescent COVID-19. The V gene is TRBV10-2, the J gene TRBJ2-5; D possibly corresponds to TRBD2 (5 bases). CDR3 in amino acids: CASSQDTGRETQYF. CDR3 sequence (DNA): TGCGCCAGCAGCCAAGACACGGGAAGAGAGACCCAGTACTTC.